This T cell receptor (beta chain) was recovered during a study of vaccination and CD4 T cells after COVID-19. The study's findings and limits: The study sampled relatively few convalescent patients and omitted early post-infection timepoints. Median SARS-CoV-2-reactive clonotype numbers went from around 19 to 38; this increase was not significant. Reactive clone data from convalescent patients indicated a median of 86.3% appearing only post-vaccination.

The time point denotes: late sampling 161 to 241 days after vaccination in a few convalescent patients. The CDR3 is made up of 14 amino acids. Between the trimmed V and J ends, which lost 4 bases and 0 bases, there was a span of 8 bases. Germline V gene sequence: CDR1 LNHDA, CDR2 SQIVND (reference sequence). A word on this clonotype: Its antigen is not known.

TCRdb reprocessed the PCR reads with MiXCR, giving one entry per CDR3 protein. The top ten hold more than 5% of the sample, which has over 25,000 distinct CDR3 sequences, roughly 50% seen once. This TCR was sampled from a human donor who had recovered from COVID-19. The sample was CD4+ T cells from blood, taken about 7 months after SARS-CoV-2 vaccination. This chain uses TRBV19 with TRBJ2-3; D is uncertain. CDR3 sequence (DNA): TGTGCCAGTAGTACAAAGGCGAGCACAGATACGCAGTATTTT. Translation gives CASSTKASTDTQYF.